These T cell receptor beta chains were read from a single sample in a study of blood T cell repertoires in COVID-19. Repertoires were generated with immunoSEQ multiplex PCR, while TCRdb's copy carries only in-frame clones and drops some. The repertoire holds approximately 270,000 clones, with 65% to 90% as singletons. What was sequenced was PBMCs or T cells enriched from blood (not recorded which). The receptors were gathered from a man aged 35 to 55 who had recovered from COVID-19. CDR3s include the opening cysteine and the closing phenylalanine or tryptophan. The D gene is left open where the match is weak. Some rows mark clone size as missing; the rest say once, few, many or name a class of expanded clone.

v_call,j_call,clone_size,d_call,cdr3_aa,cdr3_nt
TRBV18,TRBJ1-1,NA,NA,CASSPGRNTEAFF,TGTGCCAGCTCACCAGGCAGGAACACTGAAGCTTTCTTT
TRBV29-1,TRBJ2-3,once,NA,CSVVSGTDTQYF,TGCAGCGTTGTTTCGGGGACAGATACGCAGTATTTT
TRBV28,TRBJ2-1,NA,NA,CASGQYNEQFF,TGTGCCAGCGGACAGTACAATGAGCAGTTCTTC
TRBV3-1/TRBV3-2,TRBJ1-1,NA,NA,CASSQRGGANTEAFF,TGTGCCAGCAGCCAACGGGGGGGGGCGAACACTGAAGCTTTCTTT
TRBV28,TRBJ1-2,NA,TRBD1,CASHPPGQGTGGYTF,TGTGCCAGCCACCCCCCGGGACAGGGGACAGGGGGCTACACCTTC
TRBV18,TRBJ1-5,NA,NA,CASSPDINQPQHF,TGTGCCAGCTCACCTGACATTAATCAGCCCCAGCATTTT
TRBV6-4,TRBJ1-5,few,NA,CASSPVGGQPQHF,TGTGCCAGCAGTCCGGTCGGGGGTCAGCCCCAGCATTTT
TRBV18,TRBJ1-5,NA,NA,CASSPEDSQPQHF,TGTGCCAGCTCACCAGAGGATAGCCAGCCCCAGCATTTT
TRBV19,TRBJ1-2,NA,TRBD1,CASSLEGAGGYTF,TGTGCCAGTAGTCTCGAGGGGGCAGGAGGCTACACCTTC
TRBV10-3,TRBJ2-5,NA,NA,CAISSRSGDQETQYF,TGTGCCATCAGCTCCCGAAGCGGAGACCAAGAGACCCAGTACTTC
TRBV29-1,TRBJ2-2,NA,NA,CSVDLWGPGDGTGELFF,TGCAGCGTTGACCTTTGGGGGCCAGGGGACGGCACCGGGGAGCTGTTTTTT
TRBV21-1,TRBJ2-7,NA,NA,CASSKLRDCPNYEQYF,TGTGCCAGCAGCAAGTTGAGGGACTGCCCCAACTACGAGCAGTACTTC
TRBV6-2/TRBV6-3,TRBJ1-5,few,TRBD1,CASSYPDRVHPQHF,TGTGCCAGCAGTTACCCGGACAGGGTGCATCCCCAGCATTTT
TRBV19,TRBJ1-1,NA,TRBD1,CASSSRQGDTEAFF,TGTGCCAGTAGTTCGCGACAGGGAGACACTGAAGCTTTCTTT
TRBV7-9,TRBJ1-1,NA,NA,CASFLLAVNTEAFF,TGTGCCAGCTTTCTTTTAGCCGTGAACACTGAAGCTTTCTTT
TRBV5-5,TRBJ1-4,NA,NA,CASSLNMGATNEKLFF,TGTGCCAGCAGCTTGAACATGGGAGCAACTAATGAAAAACTGTTTTTT
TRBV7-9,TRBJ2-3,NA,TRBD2,CASSGLRGGTDTQYF,TGTGCCAGCAGCGGGCTGCGGGGGGGCACAGATACGCAGTATTTT
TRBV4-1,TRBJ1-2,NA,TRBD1,CASSQSYRGQRGYTF,TGCGCCAGCAGCCAAAGTTACAGGGGCCAGCGTGGCTACACCTTC
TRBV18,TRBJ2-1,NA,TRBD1,CASSPDRAHGNEQFF,TGTGCCAGCTCACCCGACAGGGCCCATGGGAATGAGCAGTTCTTC
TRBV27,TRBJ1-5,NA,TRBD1,CASRQGARGNQPQHF,TGTGCCAGCAGGCAGGGGGCGCGAGGCAATCAGCCCCAGCATTTT
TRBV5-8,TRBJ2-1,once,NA,CASSLVRGQGFF,TGTGCCAGCAGCTTGGTCAGGGGCCAGGGGTTCTTC
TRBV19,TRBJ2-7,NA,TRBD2,CASSSRSGSEQYF,TGTGCCAGTAGTTCCCGTAGCGGGAGCGAGCAGTACTTC
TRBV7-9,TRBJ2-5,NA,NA,CASSLAGAEETQYF,TGTGCCAGCAGCTTAGCGGGGGCTGAGGAGACCCAGTACTTC
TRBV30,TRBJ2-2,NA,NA,CACWTAHTGELFF,TGTGCCTGTTGGACAGCTCACACCGGGGAGCTGTTTTTT
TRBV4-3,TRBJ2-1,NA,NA,CASSQQGNNEQFF,TGCGCCAGCAGCCAACAGGGAAACAATGAGCAGTTCTTC
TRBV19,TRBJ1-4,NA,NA,CATGREKLFF,TGTGCCACCGGTCGAGAAAAACTGTTTTTT
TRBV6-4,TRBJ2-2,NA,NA,CASSPQGGNANTGELFF,TGTGCCAGCAGCCCACAGGGGGGGAACGCGAACACCGGGGAGCTGTTTTTT
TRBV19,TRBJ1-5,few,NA,CASSSTGSNQPQHF,TGTGCCAGTAGCAGTACAGGTAGCAATCAGCCCCAGCATTTT
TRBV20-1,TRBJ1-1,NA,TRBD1,CSASDGQGALRTEAFF,TGCAGTGCTAGTGATGGCCAGGGGGCGCTCAGGACTGAAGCTTTCTTT
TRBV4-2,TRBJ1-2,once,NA,CASSQDLLVGGGWYGYTF,TGTGCCAGCAGCCAAGATCTATTAGTGGGCGGGGGCTGGTATGGCTACACCTTC
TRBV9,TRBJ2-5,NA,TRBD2,CASSVSLRGGPETQYF,TGTGCCAGCAGCGTATCCCTGCGGGGGGGCCCAGAGACCCAGTACTTC
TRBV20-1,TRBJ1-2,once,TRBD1,CSAGDRGGYGYTF,TGCAGTGCTGGTGACAGGGGTGGCTATGGCTACACCTTC
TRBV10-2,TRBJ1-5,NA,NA,CASSESGGSFSNQPQHF,TGCGCCAGCAGTGAGAGTGGCGGTTCCTTTAGCAATCAGCCCCAGCATTTT
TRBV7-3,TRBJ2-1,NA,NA,CASSTSSFSYNEQFF,TGTGCCAGCAGCACTTCTAGCTTTTCCTACAATGAGCAGTTCTTC
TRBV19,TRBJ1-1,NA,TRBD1,CASTSTGGGDTEAFF,TGTGCCAGTACCTCGACAGGGGGCGGGGACACTGAAGCTTTCTTT
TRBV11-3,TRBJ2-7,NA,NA,CASSLGGGSGLYEQYF,TGTGCCAGCAGCTTAGGGGGTGGAAGCGGCCTCTACGAGCAGTACTTC
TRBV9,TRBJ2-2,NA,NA,CASSEAHTGELFF,TGTGCCAGCAGCGAAGCCCACACCGGGGAGCTGTTTTTT
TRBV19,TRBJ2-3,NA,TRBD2,CASRTSGDTGDTQYF,TGTGCCAGTAGGACTAGCGGGGACACCGGGGATACGCAGTATTTT
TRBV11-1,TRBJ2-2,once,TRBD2,CATTAGDPGTGELFF,TGTGCCACTACCGCGGGGGACCCGGGGACCGGGGAGCTGTTTTTT
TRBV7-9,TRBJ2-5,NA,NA,CASSYYQGNQETQYF,TGTGCCAGCAGCTATTACCAGGGTAATCAAGAGACCCAGTACTTC
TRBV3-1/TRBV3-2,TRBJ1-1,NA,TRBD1,CASSSTGETEAFF,TGTGCCAGCAGCTCTACAGGGGAGACTGAAGCTTTCTTT
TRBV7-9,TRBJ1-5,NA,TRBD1,CASSQGGTGYSNQPQHF,TGTGCCAGCAGCCAGGGCGGGACAGGCTATAGCAATCAGCCCCAGCATTTT
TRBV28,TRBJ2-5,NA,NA,CASSLAYSQETQYF,TGTGCCAGCAGTTTAGCGTACAGCCAAGAGACCCAGTACTTC